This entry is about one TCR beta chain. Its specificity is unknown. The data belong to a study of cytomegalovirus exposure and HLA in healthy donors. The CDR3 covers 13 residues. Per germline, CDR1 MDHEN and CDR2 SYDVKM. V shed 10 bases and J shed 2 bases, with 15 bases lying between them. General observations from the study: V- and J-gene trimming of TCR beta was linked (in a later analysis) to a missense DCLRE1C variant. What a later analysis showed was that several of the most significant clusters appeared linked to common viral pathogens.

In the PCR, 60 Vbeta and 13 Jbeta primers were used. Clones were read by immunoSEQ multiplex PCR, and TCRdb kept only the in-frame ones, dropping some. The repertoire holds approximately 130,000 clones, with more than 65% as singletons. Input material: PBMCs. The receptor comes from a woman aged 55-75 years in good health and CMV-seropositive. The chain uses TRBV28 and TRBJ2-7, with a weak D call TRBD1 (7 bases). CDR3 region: CATIGGTAYEQYF. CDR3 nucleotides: TGTGCCACCATAGGCGGGACAGCCTACGAGCAGTACTTC.